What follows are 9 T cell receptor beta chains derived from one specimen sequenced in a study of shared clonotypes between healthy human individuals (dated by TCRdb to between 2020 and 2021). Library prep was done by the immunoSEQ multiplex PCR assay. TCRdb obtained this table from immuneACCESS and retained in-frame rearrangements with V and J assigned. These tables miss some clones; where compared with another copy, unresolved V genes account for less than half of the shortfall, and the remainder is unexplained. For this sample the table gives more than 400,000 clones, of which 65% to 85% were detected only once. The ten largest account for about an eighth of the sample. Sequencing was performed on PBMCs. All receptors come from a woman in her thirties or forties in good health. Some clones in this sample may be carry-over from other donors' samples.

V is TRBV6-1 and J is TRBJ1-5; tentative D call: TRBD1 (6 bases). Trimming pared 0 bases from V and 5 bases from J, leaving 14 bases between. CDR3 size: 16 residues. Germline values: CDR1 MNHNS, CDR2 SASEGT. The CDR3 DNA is TGTGCCAGCAGTGAAGCTTCGGTCGGGGGCCATCAGCCCCAGCATTTT. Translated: CASSEASVGGHQPQHF.

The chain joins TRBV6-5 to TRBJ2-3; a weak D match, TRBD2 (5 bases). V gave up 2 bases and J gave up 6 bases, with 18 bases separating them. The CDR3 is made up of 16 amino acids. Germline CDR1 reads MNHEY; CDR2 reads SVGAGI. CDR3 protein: CASSYDGLSNGDTQYF. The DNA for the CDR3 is TGTGCCAGCAGTTACGACGGACTCTCTAACGGGGATACGCAGTATTTT.

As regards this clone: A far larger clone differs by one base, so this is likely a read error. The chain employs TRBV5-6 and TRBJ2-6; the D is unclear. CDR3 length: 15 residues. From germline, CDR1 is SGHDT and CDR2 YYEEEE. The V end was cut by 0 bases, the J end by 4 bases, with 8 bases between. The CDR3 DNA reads TGTGCCAGCAGCTTGGGGGTACCCGGGGCCAACGTCCTGACTTTC. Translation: CASSLGVPGANVLTF. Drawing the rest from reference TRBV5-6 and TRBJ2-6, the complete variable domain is DAGVTQSPTHLIKTRGQQVTLRCSPKSGHDTVSWYQQALGQGPQFIFQYYEEEERQRGNFPDRFSGHQFPNYSSELNVNALLLGDSALYLCASSLGVPGANVLTFGAGSRLTVL.

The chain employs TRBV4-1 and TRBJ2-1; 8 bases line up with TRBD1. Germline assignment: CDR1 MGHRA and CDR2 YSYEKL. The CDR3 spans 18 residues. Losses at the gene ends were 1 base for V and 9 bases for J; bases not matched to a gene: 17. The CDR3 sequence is CASSQGALRTGFKSEQFF. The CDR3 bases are TGCGCCAGCAGCCAAGGCGCGTTGCGGACAGGGTTTAAAAGTGAGCAGTTCTTC.

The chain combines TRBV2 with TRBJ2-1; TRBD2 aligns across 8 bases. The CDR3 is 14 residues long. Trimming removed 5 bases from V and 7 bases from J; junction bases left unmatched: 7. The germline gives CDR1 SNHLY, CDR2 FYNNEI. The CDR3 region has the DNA TGTGCCAGCAGTCCCGGGACTAGAGTGAATGAGCAGTTCTTC. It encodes CASSPGTRVNEQFF.

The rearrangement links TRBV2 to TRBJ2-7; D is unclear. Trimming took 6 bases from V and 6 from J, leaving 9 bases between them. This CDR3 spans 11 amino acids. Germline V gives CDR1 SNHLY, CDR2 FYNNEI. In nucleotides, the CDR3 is TGTGCCAGCAGGTCAGAAACCGAGCAGTACTTC. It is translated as CASRSETEQYF.

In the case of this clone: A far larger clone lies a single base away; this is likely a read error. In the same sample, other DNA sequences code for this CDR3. CDR3 loop: CASSLSSIHEQYF. Written as DNA, the CDR3 is TGTGCCAGCAGCCTCTCATCCATCCACGAGCAGTACTTC. The chain is built from TRBV5-4 and TRBJ2-5; no clear D. The J call may be faulty, since TRBJ2-7 better matches the DNA end. The CDR3 contains 13 residues. The germline CDR1 and CDR2 sequences are SGHNT and YYREEE (reference sequence).

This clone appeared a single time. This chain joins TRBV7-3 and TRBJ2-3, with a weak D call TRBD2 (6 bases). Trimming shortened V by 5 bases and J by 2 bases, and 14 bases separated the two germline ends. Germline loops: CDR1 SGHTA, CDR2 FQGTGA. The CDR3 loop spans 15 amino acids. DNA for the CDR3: TGTGCCAGCAGCCCGACACGGGGGTACACAGATACGCAGTATTTT. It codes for CASSPTRGYTDTQYF.

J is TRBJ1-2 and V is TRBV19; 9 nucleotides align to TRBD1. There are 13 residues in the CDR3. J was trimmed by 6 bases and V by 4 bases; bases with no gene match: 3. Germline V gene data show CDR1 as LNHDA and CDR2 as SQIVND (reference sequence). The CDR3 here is CASSRGQGDGYTF. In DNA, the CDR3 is TGTGCCAGTAGTAGGGGACAGGGCGATGGCTACACCTTC.